These T cell receptor beta chains were read from a single sample in a study of shared clonotypes between healthy human individuals. TCRdb's copy holds only in-frame clones and misses some; the assay was immunoSEQ multiplex PCR. This table has approximately 510,000 clones, 79% appearing once. The sequenced sample consisted of PBMCs. The source is a woman between 40 and 50 years old in good health. Some clones in this sample may be carry-over from other donors' samples. The CDR3 runs from the conserved cysteine through the conserved F or W. Where a row states a size, it is once, few, many or the class of an expanded clone; other rows omit it.

>TRBJ2-1|TRBV23-1|-
CASSHSRPRWNNEQFF
>TRBJ1-2|TRBV5-1|-
CASSPDPPSYGYTF
>TRBJ2-1|TRBV29-1|-
CSVERGGEQFF
>TRBJ1-2|TRBV4-2|-
CASSQVRSHGYTF
>TRBJ2-1|TRBV6-1|-
CASSEPKGPREQFF
>TRBJ2-7|TRBV4-1|-
CASSQGLDRGGSYEQYF
>TRBJ2-6|TRBV4-3|-
CASSQELAGGGANVLTF
>TRBJ1-1|TRBV5-1|once
CASSLTRQGAHGNTEAFF
>TRBJ1-2|TRBV28|-
CASSPELYGYTF
>TRBJ2-5|TRBV2|-
CASRRVETQYF
>TRBJ2-3|TRBV6-1|-
CASISTSGRADTQYF
>-|TRBV6-6|-
CAASGRGLEQYF
>TRBJ2-3|TRBV4-2|-
CASSQEFTGGTGTDTQYF
>TRBJ2-2|TRBV18|-
CASSPQGGSNTGELFF
>TRBJ2-3|TRBV30|-
CAWSRTSGITDTQYF
>TRBJ1-1|TRBV18|-
CASSPPTPAVSTEAFF
>TRBJ1-5|TRBV19|few
CASSARRGDRNQPQHF
>TRBJ2-5|TRBV7-8|many
CASSEQDYQETQYF
>TRBJ1-1|TRBV18|-
CASSPGPGTEAFF
>TRBJ2-1|TRBV28|-
CASSPGSYNEQFF
>TRBJ1-1|TRBV30|few
CAWQSRAGNQAFF
>TRBJ2-6|TRBV19|-
CARRAVGTGGNPCGFSGANVLTF
>TRBJ2-5|TRBV7-9|-
CASSPPGLVETQYF
>TRBJ1-2|TRBV29-1|-
CSVEKRDGYTF
>TRBJ2-7|TRBV19|-
CASSMRGTYEQYF
>TRBJ2-1|TRBV5-6|-
CASSRLAGTNNEQFF
>TRBJ1-1|TRBV10-2|-
CASSLGGIMNTEAFF
>TRBJ2-1|TRBV19|-
CASSSATGVYYNEQFF
>TRBJ2-1|TRBV11-2|once
CASSPWTGGSEQFF
>TRBJ2-7|TRBV5-1|-
CASKRGTSGNEQYF
>TRBJ2-7|TRBV6-5|-
CASRARGGEQYF
>TRBJ1-1|TRBV21-1|-
CASSSKPDRGNTEAFF
>-|TRBV5-4|-
CASSSAGGSFYEQYF
>TRBJ2-2|TRBV18|-
CASSPLRDRDTGELFF
>TRBJ2-7|TRBV29-1|-
CSVEGLGQSEQYF
>TRBJ1-5|TRBV28|-
CASSASGGWHF
>TRBJ2-5|TRBV28|-
CASSPTGDRLKYF
>TRBJ1-5|TRBV6-1|once
CAGQGRSNQPQHF
>TRBJ2-2|TRBV5-4|once
CASSPSGRNTGELFF
>TRBJ1-1|TRBV7-9|-
CASSPYRGNTEAFF
>TRBJ2-7|TRBV6-1|-
CASSRDYAFYEQYF
>TRBJ2-5|TRBV7-3|once
CASSLTSGTQETQYF
>TRBJ2-1|TRBV9|many
CASSVRDYNEQFF
>TRBJ2-3|TRBV2|-
CASSDRLAYTDTQYF
>TRBJ1-5|TRBV10-3|-
CAISESPSAQPQHF
>TRBJ1-2|TRBV28|-
CASRPLNYGYTF
>TRBJ2-1|TRBV7-2|-
CASRTAGGPGNEQFF
>TRBJ2-5|TRBV7-3|-
CASSAGRWETQYF
>TRBJ2-1|TRBV4-1|-
CASSHPALALGEQFF
>TRBJ2-6|TRBV19|-
CASRLNGLAGSSGANVLTF
>TRBJ1-1|TRBV30|-
CAWSVRGGSTEAFF
>TRBJ2-1|TRBV9|-
CASSPPGLAGSSNEQFF
>TRBJ2-2|TRBV2|-
CASSEGVGRGRGTGELFF
>TRBJ1-4|TRBV19|-
CASSTGQGKGTNEKLFF
>TRBJ2-2|TRBV11-3|-
CASSSHSGELFF
>TRBJ1-2|TRBV30|-
CAWSARQVIGNGYTF
>TRBJ2-1|TRBV7-2|-
CASSLGGLAGGPYNEQFF
>TRBJ1-5|TRBV28|many
CASTPGDQPQHF
>TRBJ1-5|TRBV27|-
CASSTARVGNQPQHF